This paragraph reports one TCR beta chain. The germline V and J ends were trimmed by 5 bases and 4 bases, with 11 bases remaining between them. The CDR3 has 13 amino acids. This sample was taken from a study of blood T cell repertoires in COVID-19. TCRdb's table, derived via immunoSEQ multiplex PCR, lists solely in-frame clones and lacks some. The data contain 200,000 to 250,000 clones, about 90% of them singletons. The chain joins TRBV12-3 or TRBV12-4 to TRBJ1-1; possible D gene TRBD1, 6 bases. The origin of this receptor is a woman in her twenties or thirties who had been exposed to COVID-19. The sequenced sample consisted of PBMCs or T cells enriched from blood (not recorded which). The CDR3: CASSPLGGTEAFF. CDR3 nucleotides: TGTGCCAGCAGTCCTTTAGGGGGCACTGAAGCTTTCTTT.